Below, 5 T cell receptor beta chains from the same sample are listed, as sequenced in a study of cytomegalovirus exposure and HLA in healthy donors. The primer mix had 60 Vbeta and 13 Jbeta primers. Method: immunoSEQ multiplex PCR; TCRdb's copy keeps in-frame clones and lacks some. This table holds 150,000 to 200,000 clones, roughly 85% found once. The sequenced material came from PBMCs. Receptors were obtained from a woman in her forties or fifties in good health and CMV-seronegative.

CDR3 coding DNA: TGTGCCAGCTCGCGCCCGTTCACTAGCGGGAGCTACGAGCAGTACTTC. Protein sequence: CASSRPFTSGSYEQYF. The chain is built from TRBV18 and TRBJ2-5; 11 bases are a match to TRBD2. Judging by the DNA end, TRBJ2-7 fits better; the J call may be wrong. Per the germline V gene, CDR1 is KGHSH and CDR2 is LQKENI. The CDR3 has 16 amino acids.

This chain joins TRBV7-2 and TRBJ1-1; no firm D call. Germline lookup yields CDR1 SGHTA and CDR2 FQGNSA. V was pared by 3 bases and J by 4 bases, with 9 bases between. The CDR3 is 13 residues long. This CDR3 is CASSFLHSTEAFF. In nucleotides, the CDR3 is TGTGCCAGCAGCTTCCTCCATAGCACTGAAGCTTTCTTT.

This sequence joins TRBV9 and TRBJ2-3, with D unresolved. V dropped 6 bases and J dropped 1 base, with 6 bases sitting between them. CDR1 is SGDLS and CDR2 is YYNGEE in the germline V gene. The CDR3 runs 12 residues. The CDR3 nucleotides read TGTGCCAGCAACCGCGGCACAGATACGCAGTATTTT. It specifies CASNRGTDTQYF.

This rearrangement joins TRBV29-1 to TRBJ2-3; maybe TRBD2 (6 bases). Germline-derived CDR1 and CDR2 are SQVTM and ANQGSEA. The CDR3 consists of 16 residues. The ends were cut back, 0 bases at V and 0 bases at J, with 13 bases in the middle. In DNA, the CDR3 is TGCAGCGTTGAAGATTATAGCGGAGATAGCACAGATACGCAGTATTTT. This encodes CSVEDYSGDSTDTQYF.

This chain uses TRBV7-2 with TRBJ2-5; 9 bases match TRBD1. The CDR3 consists of 18 residues. Germline V gene sequence: CDR1 SGHTA, CDR2 FQGNSA. With V trimmed by 0 bases and J by 2 bases, 10 bases remained unmatched. CDR3 DNA: TGTGCCAGCAGCTTAGCGCCGGCTACCGGGACAGGGCAAGAGACCCAGTACTTC. Translation gives CASSLAPATGTGQETQYF.